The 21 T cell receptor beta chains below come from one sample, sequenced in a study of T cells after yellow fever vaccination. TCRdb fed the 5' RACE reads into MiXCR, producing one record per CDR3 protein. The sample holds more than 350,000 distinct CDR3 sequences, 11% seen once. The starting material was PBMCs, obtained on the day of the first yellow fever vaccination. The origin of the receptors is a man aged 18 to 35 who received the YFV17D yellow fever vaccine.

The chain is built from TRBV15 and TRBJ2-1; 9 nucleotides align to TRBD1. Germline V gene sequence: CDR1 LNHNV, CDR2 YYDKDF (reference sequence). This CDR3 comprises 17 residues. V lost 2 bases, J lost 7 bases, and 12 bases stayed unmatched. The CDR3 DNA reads TGTGCCACCAGCAGACTCCCGGGACAGGGCAGGGTGAATGAGCAGTTCTTC. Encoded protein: CATSRLPGQGRVNEQFF.

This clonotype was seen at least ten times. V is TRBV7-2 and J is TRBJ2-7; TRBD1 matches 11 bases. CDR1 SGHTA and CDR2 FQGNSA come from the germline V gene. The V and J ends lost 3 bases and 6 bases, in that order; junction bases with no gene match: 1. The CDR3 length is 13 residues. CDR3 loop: CASSLDRGPEQYV. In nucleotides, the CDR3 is TGTGCCAGCAGCTTGGACAGGGGGCCCGAGCAGTACGTC.

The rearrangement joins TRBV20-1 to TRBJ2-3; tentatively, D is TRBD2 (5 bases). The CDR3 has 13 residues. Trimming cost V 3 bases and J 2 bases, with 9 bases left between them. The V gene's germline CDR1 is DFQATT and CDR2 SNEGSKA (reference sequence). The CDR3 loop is CSARSGSTDTQYF. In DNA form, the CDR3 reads TGCAGTGCTAGGTCGGGGTCCACAGATACGCAGTATTTT.

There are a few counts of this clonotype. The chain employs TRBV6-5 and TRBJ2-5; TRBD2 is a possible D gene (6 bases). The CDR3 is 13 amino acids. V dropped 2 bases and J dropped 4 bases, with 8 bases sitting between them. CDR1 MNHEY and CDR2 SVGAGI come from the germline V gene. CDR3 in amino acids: CASSYDGGETQYF. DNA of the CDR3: TGTGCCAGCAGTTACGACGGGGGAGAGACCCAGTACTTC.

The CDR3 region is CASSLARLAAYNEQFF. The DNA for the CDR3 is TGTGCCAGCAGCTTAGCTCGGCTAGCCGCCTACAATGAGCAGTTCTTC. V is TRBV11-2 and J is TRBJ2-1, with D perhaps TRBD2 (5 bases). The germline V and J ends were trimmed by 1 base and 2 bases, with 12 bases remaining between them. The CDR3 length is 16 residues. Germline-derived CDR1 and CDR2 are SGHAT and FQNNGV. Complete variable domain (other parts from reference TRBV11-2 and TRBJ2-1): EAGVAQSPRYKIIEKRQSVAFWCNPISGHATLYWYQQILGQGPKLLIQFQNNGVVDDSQLPKDRFSAERLKGVDSTLKIQPAKLEDSAVYLCASSLARLAAYNEQFFGPGTRLTVL.

The CDR3 spells CASSLATGDGYTF. The CDR3, as DNA: TGTGCCAGCAGCTTAGCGACAGGGGATGGCTACACCTTC. The rearrangement joins TRBV7-2 to TRBJ1-2; 8 bases match TRBD1. The trim removed 0 bases at V and 6 bases at J, leaving 0 bases unmatched. CDR3 length: 13 residues. The germline V gene has CDR1 SGHTA and CDR2 FQGNSA.

CDR3 region: CASKLAGNSNTGELFF. DNA of the CDR3: TGTGCCAGCAAACTAGCGGGGAATTCGAACACCGGGGAGCTGTTTTTT. The chain employs TRBV12-3 or TRBV12-4 and TRBJ2-2, with TRBD2 identical over 10 bases. V gave up 7 bases and J gave up 0 bases; unmatched junction bases: 5. The CDR3 sequence is 16 residues long.

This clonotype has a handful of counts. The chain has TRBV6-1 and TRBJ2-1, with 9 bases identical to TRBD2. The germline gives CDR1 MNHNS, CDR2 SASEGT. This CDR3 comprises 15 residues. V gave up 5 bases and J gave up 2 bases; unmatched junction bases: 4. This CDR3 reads CASSPSGVTYNEQFF. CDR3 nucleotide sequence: TGTGCCAGCAGTCCTAGCGGGGTTACCTACAATGAGCAGTTCTTC.

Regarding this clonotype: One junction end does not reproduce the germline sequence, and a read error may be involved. CDR3 nucleotide sequence: TGTGCCAGCAGCTTATATACCCCTAACTCTCTCGCTACCCACAGGGGGAACTCTGAAGCTTTCTTT. Translated, it gives CASSLYTPNSLATHRGNSEAFF. This chain connects TRBV7-9 to TRBJ1-1, with 8 bases that match TRBD1. The CDR3 runs to 22 residues. Germline CDR1 and CDR2: SEHNR and FQNEAQ (reference sequence).

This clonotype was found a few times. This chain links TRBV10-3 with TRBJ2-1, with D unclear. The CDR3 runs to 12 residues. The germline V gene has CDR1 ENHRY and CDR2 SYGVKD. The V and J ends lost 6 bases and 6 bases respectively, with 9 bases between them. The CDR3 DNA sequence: TGTGCCATCAGGGACGGCTTCAATGAGCAGTTCTTC. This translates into CAIRDGFNEQFF.

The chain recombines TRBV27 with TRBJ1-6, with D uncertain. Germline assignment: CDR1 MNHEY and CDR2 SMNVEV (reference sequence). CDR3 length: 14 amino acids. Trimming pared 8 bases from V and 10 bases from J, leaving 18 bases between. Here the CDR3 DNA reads TGTGCCAGCCGGGGTCTACCGTCCGGGTCACCCCTCCACTTT. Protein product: CASRGLPSGSPLHF.

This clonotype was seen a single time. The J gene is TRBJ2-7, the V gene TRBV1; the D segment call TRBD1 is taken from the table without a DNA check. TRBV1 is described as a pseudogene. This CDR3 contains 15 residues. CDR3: CASSERARGPDEQYV. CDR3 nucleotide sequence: TGCGCCAGCAGTGAACGGGCAAGGGGTCCAGACGAGCAGTACGTC.

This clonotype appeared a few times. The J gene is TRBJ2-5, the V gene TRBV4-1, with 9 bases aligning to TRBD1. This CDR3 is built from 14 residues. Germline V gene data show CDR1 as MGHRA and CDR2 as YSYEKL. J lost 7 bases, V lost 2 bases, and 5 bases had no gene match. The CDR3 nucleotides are TGCGCCAGCAGCCAACCCCGACAGGGGGTGACCCAGTACTTC. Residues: CASSQPRQGVTQYF.

The chain's CDR3 is CASSLVGLAGGKDTQYF. The CDR3, as DNA: TGTGCCAGCAGCTTAGTAGGACTAGCGGGGGGTAAGGATACGCAGTATTTT. This chain uses TRBV13 with TRBJ2-3; 14 positions match TRBD2. This CDR3 comprises 17 residues. V shed 1 base, J shed 6 bases, and the junction held 6 bases outside the gene matches. CDR1 and CDR2 from the germline V gene are PRHDT and FYEKMQ (reference sequence).

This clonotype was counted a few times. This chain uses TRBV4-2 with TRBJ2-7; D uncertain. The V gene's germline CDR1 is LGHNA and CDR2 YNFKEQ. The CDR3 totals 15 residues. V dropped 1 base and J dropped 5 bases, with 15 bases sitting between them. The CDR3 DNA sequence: TGTGCCAGCAGCCAAGGGCAGGAGCCGGCCGACGAGCAGTACGTC. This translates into CASSQGQEPADEQYV.

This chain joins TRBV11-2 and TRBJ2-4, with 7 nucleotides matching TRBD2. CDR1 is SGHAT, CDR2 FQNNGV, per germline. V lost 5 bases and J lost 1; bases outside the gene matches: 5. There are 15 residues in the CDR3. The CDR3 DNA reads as TGTGCCAGCAGCCCTCGGGGGGTGGCCAAAAACATTCAGTACTTC. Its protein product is CASSPRGVAKNIQYF.

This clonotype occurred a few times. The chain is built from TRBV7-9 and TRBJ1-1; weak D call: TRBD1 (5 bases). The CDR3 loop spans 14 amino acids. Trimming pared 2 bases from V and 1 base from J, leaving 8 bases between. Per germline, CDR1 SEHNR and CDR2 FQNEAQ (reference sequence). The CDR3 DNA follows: TGTGCCAGCAGCTTACAGGGCACGAACACTGAAGCTTTCTTT. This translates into CASSLQGTNTEAFF.

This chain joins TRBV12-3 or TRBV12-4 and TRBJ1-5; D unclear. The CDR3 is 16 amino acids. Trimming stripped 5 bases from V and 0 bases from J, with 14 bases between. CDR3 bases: TGTGCCAGCAGTCCCTCGGCCGGCTATAGCAATCAGCCCCAGCATTTT. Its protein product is CASSPSAGYSNQPQHF.

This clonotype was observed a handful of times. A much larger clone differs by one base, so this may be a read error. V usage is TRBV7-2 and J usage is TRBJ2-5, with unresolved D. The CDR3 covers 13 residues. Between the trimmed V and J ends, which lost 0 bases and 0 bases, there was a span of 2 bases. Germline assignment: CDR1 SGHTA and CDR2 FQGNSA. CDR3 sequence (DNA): TGTGCCAGCAGCTTAGCCTACCAAGAGACCCAGTACTTC. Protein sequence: CASSLAYQETQYF.

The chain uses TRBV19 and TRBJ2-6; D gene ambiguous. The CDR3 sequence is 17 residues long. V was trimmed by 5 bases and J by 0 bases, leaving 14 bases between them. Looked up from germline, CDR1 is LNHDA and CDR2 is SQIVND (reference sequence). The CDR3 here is CASSSRPATSGANVLTF. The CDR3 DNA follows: TGTGCCAGTAGTTCCCGTCCCGCTACCTCTGGGGCCAACGTCCTGACTTTC.

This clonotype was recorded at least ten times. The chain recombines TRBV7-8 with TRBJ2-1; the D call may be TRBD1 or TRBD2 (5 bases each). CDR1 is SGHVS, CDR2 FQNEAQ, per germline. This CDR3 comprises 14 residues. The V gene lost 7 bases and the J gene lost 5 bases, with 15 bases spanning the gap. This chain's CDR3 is CASTGFDRHNEQFF. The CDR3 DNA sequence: TGTGCCAGCACGGGGTTTGACAGACACAATGAGCAGTTCTTC.